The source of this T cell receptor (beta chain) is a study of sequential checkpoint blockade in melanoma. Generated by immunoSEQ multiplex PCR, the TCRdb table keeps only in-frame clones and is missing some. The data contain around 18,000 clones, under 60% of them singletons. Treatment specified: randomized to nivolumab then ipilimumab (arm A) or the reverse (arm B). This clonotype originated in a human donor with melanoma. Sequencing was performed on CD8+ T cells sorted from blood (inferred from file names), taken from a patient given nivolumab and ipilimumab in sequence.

The CDR3 DNA reads TGTGCCAGTACCCCTGGGGTGACTAGCGGATACAATGAGCAGTTCTTC. It is translated as CASTPGVTSGYNEQFF. The chain joins TRBV19 to TRBJ2-1, with TRBD2 matching 9 bases. Looked up from germline, CDR1 is LNHDA and CDR2 is SQIVND (reference sequence). V lost 7 bases and J lost 4; bases outside the gene matches: 11. This CDR3 is built from 16 residues.